The sequence of this TCR beta chain was determined in a study of T cell responses to AZD1222 COVID-19 vaccine. Study-level findings and limits: In all cases, repertoires were sampled only after the peak T cell response. Recipients of AZD1222 seropositive at baseline numbered only 5 to 7. The breadth and depth of Spike-specific TCRs increased once two AZD1222 doses had been given. Clonal diversity was possibly underestimated, and white British individuals and females predominated among donors.

Germline trimming cut 5 bases from V and 3 bases from J; bases unmatched to any gene: 3. CDR3 length: 14 residues. Germline V gene data show CDR1 as SGHVS and CDR2 as FQNEAQ. Clones were read by immunoSEQ multiplex PCR, and TCRdb kept only the in-frame ones, dropping some. Among more than 150,000 clones listed, just under 90% were seen once. A remark on this clone: Its antigen is not known.

V usage is TRBV7-8 and J usage is TRBJ2-5; 10 bases match TRBD1. This receptor was identified in an adult in good health. The sequencing here drew on peripheral blood, taken on day 0 of AZD1222 vaccination. The CDR3 spells CASSPGTGEETQYF. The CDR3 coding sequence is TGTGCCAGCAGCCCCGGGACAGGGGAAGAGACCCAGTACTTC. Together with reference TRBV7-8 and TRBJ2-5, the CDR3 gives the full variable domain: GAGVSQSPRYKVAKRGQDVALRCDPISGHVSLFWYQQALGQGPEFLTYFQNEAQLDKSGLPSDRFFAERPEGSVSTLKIQRTQQEDSAVYLCASSPGTGEETQYFGPGTRLLVL.